The present TCR beta chain was sequenced within a study of T cells in tumors after PD-1 blockade. In the study overall: Prior checkpoint blockade, systemic immunosuppressant use, or anti-cancer therapy within 4 weeks excluded patients. Either cemiplimab 350 mg every 2 weeks or pembrolizumab 200 mg every 3 weeks was given. A subset received ongoing vismodegib 150 mg daily alongside anti-PD-1 therapy.

Generated by immunoSEQ multiplex PCR, the TCRdb table keeps only in-frame clones and is missing some. The sample contains approximately 47,000 clones, around 80% of which appear only once. Per the germline V gene, CDR1 is SGHNT and CDR2 is YYREEE (reference sequence). The CDR3 runs 15 residues. Trimming at V came to 4 bases and at J to 2 bases, leaving 6 bases not matched to a gene. Template: tumor biopsy or peripheral blood genomic DNA, roughly 550-6,500 ng per sample. This chain links TRBV5-4 with TRBJ2-1; TRBD1 matches at 7 bases. Source: PBMCs, taken before anti-PD-1 therapy. The clonotype was recovered from a human donor with advanced basal cell or squamous cell carcinoma (not recorded which). The CDR3 here is CASSLGQSTYNEQFF. The CDR3 nucleotides read TGTGCCAGCAGCCTGGGACAGTCTACCTACAATGAGCAGTTCTTC.